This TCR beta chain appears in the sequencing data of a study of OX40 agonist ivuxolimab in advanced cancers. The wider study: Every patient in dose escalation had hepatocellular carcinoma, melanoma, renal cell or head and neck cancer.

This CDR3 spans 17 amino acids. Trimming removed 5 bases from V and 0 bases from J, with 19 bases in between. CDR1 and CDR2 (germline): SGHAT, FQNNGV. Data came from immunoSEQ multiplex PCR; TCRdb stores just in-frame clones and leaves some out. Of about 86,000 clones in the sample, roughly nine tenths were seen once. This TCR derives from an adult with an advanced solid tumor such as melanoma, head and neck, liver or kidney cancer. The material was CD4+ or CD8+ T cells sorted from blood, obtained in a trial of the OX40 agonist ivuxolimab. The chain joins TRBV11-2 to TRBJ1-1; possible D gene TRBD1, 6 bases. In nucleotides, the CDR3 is TGTGCCAGCAGCCCGAGGACGAGGACAGTGCTGAACACTGAAGCTTTCTTT. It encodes CASSPRTRTVLNTEAFF.